Below, 6 T cell receptor beta chains from the same sample are listed, as sequenced in a study of T cells in Graves' hyperthyroidism and ophthalmopathy. Authors of the study amplified TCR beta CDR3 regions from RNA transcripts. The study used the HTBI primer set for a first-round RT-PCR of the TCR CDR3. TCRdb independently ran MiXCR on the multiplex PCR reads; one entry per CDR3 protein. The table shows 650,000 to 700,000 distinct CDR3 sequences, with about 18% occurring only once. Sequences were obtained from blood. The receptor source for this set is a man aged 45-65 years with Graves' hyperthyroidism.

This clonotype was detected many times. The chain employs TRBV3-1 and TRBJ1-5; D is unresolved. Germline V CDR1 and CDR2: LGHDT, YNNKEL (reference sequence). V lost 5 bases, J lost 3 bases, and 14 bases lay in between. The length of the CDR3 is 15 residues. This CDR3 reads CASSLREQNNQPQHF. As DNA, the CDR3 is TGTGCCAGCAGCTTGAGAGAACAGAACAATCAGCCCCAGCATTTT.

The chain uses TRBV19 and TRBJ2-5; D could derive from TRBD1 or TRBD2 (5 bases each). The CDR3 covers 16 residues. V was clipped by 4 bases and J by 7 bases, with 22 bases between them. The germline gives CDR1 LNHDA, CDR2 SQIVND (reference sequence). The CDR3 region is CASSTSGAGSLWTQYF. In nucleotides, the CDR3 is TGTGCCAGTAGTACCTCCGGGGCAGGGAGTCTTTGGACCCAGTACTTC. Complete variable domain (other parts from reference TRBV19 and TRBJ2-5): DGGITQSPKYLFRKEGQNVTLSCEQNLNHDAMYWYRQDPGQGLRLIYYSQIVNDFQKGDIAEGYSVSREKKESFPLTVTSAQKNPTAFYLCASSTSGAGSLWTQYFGPGTRLLVL.

This clonotype was counted between two and nine times. J is TRBJ2-7 and V is TRBV7-6; D possibly corresponds to TRBD1 (6 bases). Germline V CDR1 and CDR2: SGHVS, FNYEAQ. The CDR3 is 15 amino acids. Deletions cut 5 bases from V and 3 bases from J, with 17 bases between. CDR3 protein: CASSPGGTNFYEQYF. Written as DNA, the CDR3 is TGTGCCAGCAGCCCGGGTGGGACAAACTTCTACGAGCAGTACTTC.

Many counts were recorded for this clonotype. The chain has TRBV2 and TRBJ1-2, with TRBD1 matching 7 bases. V lost 7 bases to trimming and J lost 4 bases; unmatched junction nucleotides: 6. Germline V gene data show CDR1 as SNHLY and CDR2 as FYNNEI. The CDR3 runs 13 residues. The CDR3 reads CASIPGTAYGYTF. CDR3 sequence (DNA): TGTGCCAGCATACCTGGGACAGCCTATGGCTACACCTTC.

In this sample, this clonotype turned up many times. The V and J genes are TRBV20-1 and TRBJ2-3, with 7 bases aligning to TRBD2. With 4 bases clipped from V and 1 base from J, the junction kept 2 bases outside the gene matches. The CDR3 length is 13 residues. CDR1 and CDR2 (germline): DFQATT, SNEGSKA (reference sequence). CDR3 protein: CSATTSGTDTQYF. DNA of the CDR3: TGCAGTGCTACCACTAGCGGCACAGATACGCAGTATTTT.

Many counts were recorded for this clonotype. The chain combines TRBV5-1 with TRBJ1-4; D is uncertain. V was shortened by 0 bases and J by 10 bases, with 10 bases between the two germline ends. Per germline, CDR1 SGHRS and CDR2 YFSETQ. This CDR3 comprises 13 residues. The CDR3 reads CASSLDQKGKLFF. In nucleotides, the CDR3 is TGCGCCAGCAGCTTGGATCAGAAGGGAAAACTGTTTTTT.